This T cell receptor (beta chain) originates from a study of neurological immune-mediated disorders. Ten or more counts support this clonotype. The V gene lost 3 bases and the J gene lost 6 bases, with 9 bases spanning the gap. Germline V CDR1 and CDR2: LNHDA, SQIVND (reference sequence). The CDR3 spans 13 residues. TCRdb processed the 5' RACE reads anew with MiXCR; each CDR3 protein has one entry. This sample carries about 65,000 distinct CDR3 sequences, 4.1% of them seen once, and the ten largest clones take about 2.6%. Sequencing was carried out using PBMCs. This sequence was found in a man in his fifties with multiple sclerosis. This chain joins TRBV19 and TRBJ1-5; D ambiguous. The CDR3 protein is CASSMEARQPQHF. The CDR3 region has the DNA TGTGCCAGTAGTATGGAGGCTCGTCAGCCCCAGCATTTT.